This T cell receptor (beta chain) was identified during a study of blood T cell repertoires in COVID-19. Authors' processing steps: Reference gene primer amplification gave estimated nucleated cell counts. Profiling relied on immunoSEQ multiplex PCR, and the TCRdb table lists in-frame clones only, not all of them. V, J and clone size are those of that table, while D and trimming were read from the DNA. This table holds over 65,000 clones, around 87% found once. Losses at the gene ends were 0 bases for V and 6 bases for J; bases not matched to a gene: 9. The CDR3 is 17 residues long. Germline V gives CDR1 SGHVS, CDR2 FQNEAQ.

This rearrangement joins TRBV7-8 to TRBJ2-1; 9 nucleotides align to TRBD2. This TCR was recovered from a human donor in a cohort sampled during active COVID-19. Sequencing was done on a sample of peripheral blood. The CDR3 DNA reads TGTGCCAGCAGCTTAGCGTGGAGCGGGAGGAAAGGCAATGAGCAGTTCTTC. The encoded protein is CASSLAWSGRKGNEQFF.